Below are 25 T cell receptor beta chains sequenced from a single sample in a study of T-cell reconstitution after alpha-beta-depleted transplantation in children. Unique molecular identifiers tagged the TCRbeta library. TCRdb redid the calling of the PCR reads with MiXCR, one entry per CDR3 protein. The sample has over 550,000 distinct CDR3 sequences; 10% to 13% are singletons. The sample consisted of PBMCs from the stem cell graft donor, taken from the stem cell graft. The receptors come from a human donor who donated a stem cell graft to a child with acute myeloid leukemia.

Only a few counts were recorded for this clonotype. As DNA, the CDR3 is TGCGCCAGCAGCCAAGATATAGGGAGCCATGGCTACACCTTC. Translation: CASSQDIGSHGYTF. The V call is TRBV4-3, the J call TRBJ1-2; D gene ambiguous. CDR1 is LGHNA, CDR2 YSLEER, per germline. CDR3 size: 14 residues. Deletions cut 0 bases from V and 6 bases from J, with 11 bases between.

This clonotype turned up a few times. The chain joins TRBV6-1 to TRBJ2-7, with D perhaps matching TRBD2 (6 bases). Germline loops: CDR1 MNHNS, CDR2 SASEGT. The CDR3 has 14 residues. V dropped 6 bases and J dropped 0 bases, with 12 bases sitting between them. In DNA, the CDR3 is TGTGCCAGCAGGCAGCGGGCCAGCTCCTACGAGCAGTACTTC. It codes for CASRQRASSYEQYF.

The rearrangement uses TRBV20-1 and TRBJ1-1; 7 nucleotides match TRBD1. Germline V gene lookup returns CDR1 DFQATT and CDR2 SNEGSKA (reference sequence). The trim removed 6 bases at V and 4 bases at J, leaving 11 bases unmatched. This CDR3 contains 14 residues. CDR3: CSASDRDWGTEAFF. The CDR3 region has the DNA TGCAGTGCGAGTGACAGGGATTGGGGCACTGAAGCTTTCTTT.

The genes are TRBV12-3 or TRBV12-4 and TRBJ1-5; 7 bases match TRBD1. The trim removed 7 bases at V and 4 bases at J, leaving 16 bases unmatched. This CDR3 spans 17 amino acids. For the CDR3, the DNA is TGTGCCAGCACCCAGCGGGCCAGGGGGTCCGGTAATCAGCCCCAGCATTTT. The encoded protein is CASTQRARGSGNQPQHF.

This clonotype was detected many times. The chain recombines TRBV6-1 with TRBJ2-1, with 7 bases matching TRBD2. Germline V gene sequence: CDR1 MNHNS, CDR2 SASEGT. The CDR3 extends over 15 amino acids. The V segment lost 6 bases and the J segment 0 bases; nucleotides outside the gene matches: 5. CDR3 sequence reads: CASRRAGSSYNEQFF. For the CDR3, the DNA is TGTGCCAGCAGGCGAGCGGGAAGCTCCTACAATGAGCAGTTCTTC.

In its sample, this clonotype was seen many times. V and J are TRBV29-1 and TRBJ1-1; D call uncertain. V lost 3 bases, J lost 1 base, and 9 bases lay in between. The CDR3 has 13 amino acids. Germline CDR1 SQVTM, CDR2 ANQGSEA. The CDR3 sequence is CSVERQANTEAFF. The CDR3 DNA follows: TGCAGCGTTGAGAGGCAGGCGAACACTGAAGCTTTCTTT.

The V gene is TRBV7-9, the J gene TRBJ2-7; 7 bases are a match to TRBD1. The germline gives CDR1 SEHNR, CDR2 FQNEAQ (reference sequence). The ends lost 1 base at V and 4 bases at J; junction bases unmatched: 13. This CDR3 is 17 amino acids long. This CDR3 is CASSLETLRGGGYEQYF. The CDR3 region has the DNA TGTGCCAGCAGCTTAGAAACCCTGAGAGGGGGCGGGTACGAGCAGTACTTC. Supplemented by reference TRBV7-9 and TRBJ2-7, the full variable domain reads DTGVSQNPRHKITKRGQNVTFRCDPISEHNRLYWYRQTLGQGPEFLTYFQNEAQLEKSRLLSDRFSAERPKGSFSTLEIQRTEQGDSAMYLCASSLETLRGGGYEQYFGPGTRLTVT.

This sequence joins TRBV12-3 or TRBV12-4 and TRBJ1-6, with unresolved D. V gave up 4 bases and J gave up 7 bases, with 14 bases separating them. CDR3 size: 15 residues. The CDR3 here is CASSSPRRANSPLHF. The CDR3 region has the DNA TGTGCCAGCAGTTCCCCGCGGCGGGCAAATTCACCCCTCCACTTT.

The chain combines TRBV20-1 with TRBJ2-5; D ambiguous. From germline, CDR1 is DFQATT and CDR2 SNEGSKA (reference sequence). CDR3 size: 11 residues. CDR3 nucleotide sequence: TGCGGTATCAGCTCGGTCGAGACCCAGTACTTC. This codes for CGISSVETQYF.

The chain recombines TRBV7-2 with TRBJ2-6, with D unclear. This CDR3 spans 17 amino acids. Looked up from germline, CDR1 is SGHTA and CDR2 is FQGNSA. The V end was cut by 2 bases, the J end by 0 bases, with 11 bases between. The CDR3 coding sequence is TGTGCCAGCAGCTTAACCACCGCTACCTCTGGGGCCAACGTCCTGACTTTC. As protein: CASSLTTATSGANVLTF.

This clonotype was picked up many times. The chain employs TRBV20-1 and TRBJ2-3; D gene uncertain. Germline V gene sequence: CDR1 DFQATT, CDR2 SNEGSKA (reference sequence). The CDR3 contains 15 residues. V was trimmed by 1 base and J by 8 bases, leaving 19 bases between them. The CDR3 here is CSARGSPLWESTQYF. The CDR3 DNA reads TGCAGTGCTAGAGGTAGCCCTCTATGGGAAAGTACGCAGTATTTT.

At least ten counts were recorded for this clonotype. The chain has TRBV6-2 or TRBV6-3 and TRBJ2-7; D ambiguous. Germline V gene data show CDR1 as MNHEY and CDR2 as SVGEGT. The CDR3 spans 13 residues. The V and J ends lost 7 bases and 1 base respectively, with 11 bases between them. CDR3 in amino acids: CASNRAGSYEQYF. The CDR3, as DNA: TGTGCCAGCAATCGGGCCGGATCCTACGAGCAGTACTTC.

V and J are TRBV6-2 or TRBV6-3 and TRBJ2-1, with D possibly being TRBD2 (5 bases). The ends were cut back, 2 bases at V and 4 bases at J, with 15 bases in the middle. Germline CDR1 MNHEY, CDR2 SVGEGT. The CDR3 covers 16 residues. CDR3 residues: CASSYVDWTLYNEQFF. CDR3 nucleotide sequence: TGTGCCAGCAGTTACGTGGACTGGACCTTATACAATGAGCAGTTCTTC.

This clonotype has just one count. The chain joins TRBV20-1 to TRBJ2-3; 7 nucleotides align to TRBD2. Germline CDR1 is DFQATT and CDR2 is SNEGSKA (reference sequence). CDR3 size: 17 residues. The J segment lost 4 bases and the V segment lost 2 bases, leaving 15 bases of the junction unmatched. The CDR3, as DNA: TGCAGTGCTAGAAAGATTGGGAGCGGGATAGGTGCAGATACGCAGTATTTT. It codes for CSARKIGSGIGADTQYF.

This clonotype was observed many times. V usage is TRBV20-1 and J usage is TRBJ2-3; D may be TRBD1 or TRBD2 (5 bases each). CDR1 is DFQATT, CDR2 SNEGSKA, per germline (reference sequence). CDR3 length equals 15 residues. The V gene lost 2 bases and the J gene lost 3 bases, with 15 bases spanning the gap. The CDR3 region is CSARRGATPTDTQYF. In DNA form, the CDR3 reads TGCAGTGCTAGAAGGGGAGCAACCCCGACAGATACGCAGTATTTT.

This clonotype has only a few counts. CDR3 nucleotide sequence: TGTGCCAGCAGCTTTGGTGGAGGCTTGCCCCAAGAGACCCAGTACTTC. It encodes CASSFGGGLPQETQYF. V and J are TRBV7-2 and TRBJ2-5; possibly TRBD2 for D (5 bases). This CDR3 is built from 16 residues. The germline V and J ends were trimmed by 3 bases and 1 base, with 15 bases remaining between them. Germline V CDR1 and CDR2: SGHTA, FQGNSA.

The chain carries TRBV12-3 or TRBV12-4 and TRBJ2-7, with TRBD2 identical over 8 bases. The trim removed 4 bases at V and 2 bases at J, leaving 7 bases unmatched. This CDR3 spans 15 amino acids. The CDR3 reads CASSSQAGGTYEQYF. CDR3 nucleotides: TGTGCCAGCAGTTCTCAGGCGGGAGGAACCTACGAGCAGTACTTC.

This chain links TRBV2 with TRBJ2-3; the D is unclear. Germline lookup yields CDR1 SNHLY and CDR2 FYNNEI. CDR3 length: 12 amino acids. The V end lost 8 bases, the J end lost 0 bases, and 6 bases lay between the germline ends. CDR3 DNA sequence: TGTGCCAGCTTAACTAGCACAGATACGCAGTATTTT. It encodes CASLTSTDTQYF.

In its sample, this clonotype was seen many times. The chain has TRBV11-2 and TRBJ2-3; TRBD2 matches at 13 bases. CDR1 is SGHAT, CDR2 FQNNGV, per germline. The junction had 5 bases not matched to a gene; V was cut back by 5 bases and J by 0 bases. The CDR3 has 17 residues. Here the CDR3 DNA reads TGTGCCAGCAGCCCTGGACTAGCGGGAGTAAGCACAGATACGCAGTATTTT. Encoded protein: CASSPGLAGVSTDTQYF.

V is TRBV7-9 and J is TRBJ2-2, with D perhaps TRBD2 (6 bases). This CDR3 has 16 residues. CDR1 and CDR2 (germline): SEHNR, FQNEAQ (reference sequence). The V and J ends lost 5 bases and 5 bases respectively, with 18 bases between them. The chain's CDR3 is CASSPQTGVVTGELFF. CDR3 DNA: TGTGCCAGCAGCCCCCAGACGGGAGTCGTTACCGGGGAGCTGTTTTTT.

V is TRBV19 and J is TRBJ2-1; D is possibly TRBD2 (5 bases). The CDR3 sequence is 18 residues long. V lost 4 bases to trimming and J lost 2 bases, with 21 bases between them. Germline V gene lookup returns CDR1 LNHDA and CDR2 SQIVND (reference sequence). In nucleotides, the CDR3 is TGTGCCAGTAGTAGGGCCTTAAGCGGACCAAAGGCCTACAATGAGCAGTTCTTC. Translation gives CASSRALSGPKAYNEQFF.

This clonotype has just a few counts. The chain recombines TRBV29-1 with TRBJ2-1; the D gene could be TRBD1 or TRBD2 (5 bases each). CDR1 is SQVTM, CDR2 ANQGSEA, per germline. The CDR3 has 13 residues. V was shortened by 4 bases and J by 9 bases, with 16 bases between the two germline ends. The CDR3 protein is CSVGGTRSSEQFF. CDR3 coding DNA: TGCAGCGTTGGAGGGACGAGGAGCAGTGAGCAGTTCTTC.

J is TRBJ2-2 and V is TRBV6-5; possible D gene TRBD1, 5 bases. This CDR3 region has 16 residues. V was trimmed by 0 bases and J by 6 bases, leaving 14 bases between them. From germline, CDR1 is MNHEY and CDR2 SVGAGI. The DNA of the CDR3 is TGTGCCAGCAGTTACTCGGGGCTACCGGGCGCCGGGGAGCTGTTTTTT. This translates into CASSYSGLPGAGELFF.

The sample holds many counts of this clonotype. CDR3 in DNA: TGTGCCAGCAGCCAAGAGGGGTGGGGCTACAATGAGCAGTTCTTC. Amino acid sequence: CASSQEGWGYNEQFF. The chain recombines TRBV4-2 with TRBJ2-1, with D unclear. Germline CDR1 reads LGHNA; CDR2 reads YNFKEQ. V gave up 0 bases and J gave up 3 bases, with 9 bases separating them. CDR3 length equals 15 residues.

This clonotype has a handful of counts. The chain couples TRBV29-1 to TRBJ2-7; 9 bases fit TRBD1. Per germline, CDR1 SQVTM and CDR2 ANQGSEA. V gave up 6 bases and J gave up 5 bases; unmatched junction bases: 11. The CDR3 sequence is 14 residues long. The CDR3 loop is CSVDAGTGSHEQYF. CDR3 sequence (DNA): TGCAGCGTGGACGCCGGGACAGGGTCCCACGAGCAGTACTTC.